Listed below are T cell receptor beta chains from one sample, sequenced in a study of Ad26.COV2.S vaccination and SARS-CoV-2 variants. Only in-frame clones appear in the TCRdb table, and some are missing; sequencing was by immunoSEQ multiplex PCR. Among just over 350,000 clones listed, 80% to 90% were seen once. Specimen: peripheral blood, collected in a trial of Ad26.COV2.S vaccine versus placebo. Receptors were obtained from a person between 18 and 59 years old who received the Ad26.COV2.S COVID-19 vaccine or a placebo. Each CDR3 is given with its conserved first and last residue. Fields, in order: J gene, D gene, clone size, CDR3 length, V gene, CDR3 DNA, CDR3 protein. A D gene is named only where the DNA matches it firmly. Clone size is not always given. Where it is, it says once, few, many or a class for expanded clones.

j_call: TRBJ1-5; d_call: NA; clone_size: NA; cdr3_length: 12; v_call: TRBV6-2/TRBV6-3; cdr3_nt: TGTGCCAGCAGTACCCGCAATCAGCCCCAGCATTTT; cdr3_aa: CASSTRNQPQHF
j_call: TRBJ2-5; d_call: TRBD1; clone_size: NA; cdr3_length: 16; v_call: TRBV18; cdr3_nt: TGTGCCAGCTCACCAAACGGACAGGGGGCGGGAGAGACCCAGTACTTC; cdr3_aa: CASSPNGQGAGETQYF
j_call: TRBJ2-1; d_call: TRBD2; clone_size: NA; cdr3_length: 15; v_call: TRBV3-1/TRBV3-2; cdr3_nt: TGTGCCAGCAGCCTGGGGACTAGCGGGGCGAATGAGCAGTTCTTC; cdr3_aa: CASSLGTSGANEQFF
j_call: TRBJ2-7; d_call: TRBD1; clone_size: NA; cdr3_length: 17; v_call: TRBV9; cdr3_nt: TGTGCCAGCAGCGTAGGCATCCCAGGGGCAGGGGGATACGAGCAGTACTTC; cdr3_aa: CASSVGIPGAGGYEQYF
j_call: TRBJ1-2; d_call: NA; clone_size: NA; cdr3_length: 15; v_call: TRBV5-6; cdr3_nt: TGTGCCAGCAGCTTTTTAGCAGGGCTCGACTATGGCTACACCTTC; cdr3_aa: CASSFLAGLDYGYTF
j_call: TRBJ2-2; d_call: TRBD2; clone_size: NA; cdr3_length: 18; v_call: TRBV4-3; cdr3_nt: TGCGCCAGCAGCCAGACTTTAAGACTAGCGGGGGGAGGCGGGGAGCTGTTTTTT; cdr3_aa: CASSQTLRLAGGGGELFF
j_call: TRBJ1-1; d_call: TRBD1; clone_size: NA; cdr3_length: 15; v_call: TRBV4-3; cdr3_nt: TGCGCCAGCAGCCCTTCGGACAGGGGGTCCCCTGAAGCTTTCTTT; cdr3_aa: CASSPSDRGSPEAFF
j_call: TRBJ1-1; d_call: TRBD1; clone_size: NA; cdr3_length: 13; v_call: TRBV3-1/TRBV3-2; cdr3_nt: TGTGCCAGCAGTCACAGGGGAGGTACTGAAGCTTTCTTT; cdr3_aa: CASSHRGGTEAFF
j_call: TRBJ1-2; d_call: TRBD1; clone_size: NA; cdr3_length: 15; v_call: TRBV6-5; cdr3_nt: TGTGCCAGCAGAACCGGGACAGGCTCCGTCTATGGCTACACCTTC; cdr3_aa: CASRTGTGSVYGYTF
j_call: TRBJ1-6; d_call: NA; clone_size: NA; cdr3_length: 16; v_call: TRBV5-6; cdr3_nt: TGTGCCAGCAGCTTGGGCGGAAGCTCCTATAATTCACCCCTCCACTTT; cdr3_aa: CASSLGGSSYNSPLHF
j_call: TRBJ2-5; d_call: TRBD2; clone_size: NA; cdr3_length: 17; v_call: TRBV9; cdr3_nt: TGTGCCAGCAGCGTGTCGTCTAGCGGGGGGGCGTTTGAGACCCAGTACTTC; cdr3_aa: CASSVSSSGGAFETQYF
j_call: TRBJ1-2; d_call: NA; clone_size: NA; cdr3_length: 12; v_call: TRBV3-1/TRBV3-2; cdr3_nt: TGTGCCAGCAGCCGATACGGCTATGGCTACACCTTC; cdr3_aa: CASSRYGYGYTF
j_call: TRBJ2-2; d_call: NA; clone_size: few; cdr3_length: 17; v_call: TRBV30; cdr3_nt: TGTGCCTCAAAACCAGCAAACGGGTGGGCGCGGACCGGGGAGCTGTTTTTT; cdr3_aa: CASKPANGWARTGELFF
j_call: TRBJ1-1; d_call: NA; clone_size: once; cdr3_length: 15; v_call: TRBV7-2; cdr3_nt: TGTGCCAGCAGCCCCCGCGGGACCGTAAACACTGAAGCTTTCTTT; cdr3_aa: CASSPRGTVNTEAFF
j_call: TRBJ2-5; d_call: NA; clone_size: NA; cdr3_length: 15; v_call: TRBV7-2; cdr3_nt: TGTGCCAGCAGCTCATCCGGGACACCCCAAGAGACCCAGTACTTC; cdr3_aa: CASSSSGTPQETQYF
j_call: TRBJ1-1; d_call: NA; clone_size: NA; cdr3_length: 13; v_call: TRBV20-1; cdr3_nt: TGCAGTGCAAGTCAGGGGTCGAACACTGAAGCTTTCTTT; cdr3_aa: CSASQGSNTEAFF
j_call: TRBJ2-7; d_call: NA; clone_size: few; cdr3_length: 15; v_call: TRBV6-5; cdr3_nt: TGTGCCAGCACTTTCAGACGGCCCGTTGGGGGAAAGCAGTACTTC; cdr3_aa: CASTFRRPVGGKQYF
j_call: TRBJ1-1; d_call: NA; clone_size: NA; cdr3_length: 13; v_call: TRBV7-2; cdr3_nt: TGTGCCAGCAGCTATGCAATGGACACTGAAGCTTTCTTT; cdr3_aa: CASSYAMDTEAFF
j_call: TRBJ2-3; d_call: NA; clone_size: NA; cdr3_length: 12; v_call: TRBV4-1; cdr3_nt: TGCGCCAGCAGCCAAGTAGGAAATACGCAGTATTTT; cdr3_aa: CASSQVGNTQYF
j_call: TRBJ1-5; d_call: TRBD1; clone_size: NA; cdr3_length: 14; v_call: TRBV28; cdr3_nt: TGTGCCAGTCTTCAGGGACAGGTCAATCAGCCCCAGCATTTT; cdr3_aa: CASLQGQVNQPQHF
j_call: TRBJ2-5; d_call: TRBD1; clone_size: once; cdr3_length: 17; v_call: TRBV18; cdr3_nt: TGTGCCAGCTCACCACGTTTGGGACAGGGAGGTGTGGAGACCCAGTACTTC; cdr3_aa: CASSPRLGQGGVETQYF
j_call: TRBJ1-2; d_call: NA; clone_size: few; cdr3_length: 13; v_call: TRBV5-4; cdr3_nt: TGTGCCAGCAGTCCTACCGGGACTGGCGGCTACACCTTC; cdr3_aa: CASSPTGTGGYTF
j_call: TRBJ2-1; d_call: NA; clone_size: NA; cdr3_length: 18; v_call: TRBV1; cdr3_nt: TGCACCAGCAGCCAAGATAAGACTAGCGGCTACCTCTACAATGAGCAGTTCTTC; cdr3_aa: CTSSQDKTSGYLYNEQFF
j_call: TRBJ2-7; d_call: NA; clone_size: once; cdr3_length: 13; v_call: TRBV18; cdr3_nt: TGTGCCAGCTCACCCCCAACGACCTACGAGCAGTACTTC; cdr3_aa: CASSPPTTYEQYF
j_call: TRBJ2-3; d_call: NA; clone_size: NA; cdr3_length: 13; v_call: TRBV6-4; cdr3_nt: TGTGCCAGCAGTGACCGGGGGAGGGATACGCAGTATTTT; cdr3_aa: CASSDRGRDTQYF
j_call: TRBJ1-1; d_call: TRBD1; clone_size: once; cdr3_length: 14; v_call: TRBV29-1; cdr3_nt: TGCAGCGTGCGAGTGGCAGGGGGGGGGACTGAAGCTTTCTTT; cdr3_aa: CSVRVAGGGTEAFF
j_call: TRBJ1-5; d_call: TRBD1; clone_size: NA; cdr3_length: 15; v_call: TRBV28; cdr3_nt: TGTGCCAGCAGCCGGGACAGGGTCTACAATCAGCCCCAGCATTTT; cdr3_aa: CASSRDRVYNQPQHF
j_call: TRBJ1-1; d_call: NA; clone_size: NA; cdr3_length: 18; v_call: TRBV7-6; cdr3_nt: TGTGCCAGCAGCTTAGGAACAGGGTTCGCCGATTTTGCTTCTGAAGCTTTCTTT; cdr3_aa: CASSLGTGFADFASEAFF
j_call: TRBJ1-4; d_call: TRBD1; clone_size: NA; cdr3_length: 15; v_call: TRBV3-1/TRBV3-2; cdr3_nt: TGTGCCAGCTCGACAACACAGGGGGGAAATGAAAAACTGTTTTTT; cdr3_aa: CASSTTQGGNEKLFF
j_call: TRBJ2-5; d_call: TRBD2; clone_size: NA; cdr3_length: 14; v_call: TRBV18; cdr3_nt: TGTGCCAGCTGGAATGGTGCGGGAGGGGAGACCCAGTACTTC; cdr3_aa: CASWNGAGGETQYF
j_call: TRBJ1-5; d_call: NA; clone_size: NA; cdr3_length: 15; v_call: TRBV3-1/TRBV3-2; cdr3_nt: TGTGCCAGCAGCCAAGGTGGGGTTAGCAATCAGCCCCAGCATTTT; cdr3_aa: CASSQGGVSNQPQHF
j_call: TRBJ2-1; d_call: TRBD2; clone_size: NA; cdr3_length: 13; v_call: TRBV7-2; cdr3_nt: TGTGCCAGCAGTTTTAGCGGGAGCTATGAGCAGTTCTTC; cdr3_aa: CASSFSGSYEQFF
j_call: TRBJ2-7; d_call: NA; clone_size: NA; cdr3_length: 13; v_call: TRBV9; cdr3_nt: TGTGCCAGCAGCGTAGGACAGAGCTACGAGCAGTACTTC; cdr3_aa: CASSVGQSYEQYF
j_call: TRBJ1-4; d_call: NA; clone_size: NA; cdr3_length: 18; v_call: TRBV27; cdr3_nt: TGTGCCAGCAGTTTATCGTCCGGTATGGCAGGGAGCTCCGAAAAACTGTTTTTT; cdr3_aa: CASSLSSGMAGSSEKLFF
j_call: TRBJ2-2; d_call: NA; clone_size: NA; cdr3_length: 16; v_call: TRBV4-3; cdr3_nt: TGCGCCAGCAGCCAAGCTAAGGACTGGAACACCGGGGAGCTGTTTTTT; cdr3_aa: CASSQAKDWNTGELFF